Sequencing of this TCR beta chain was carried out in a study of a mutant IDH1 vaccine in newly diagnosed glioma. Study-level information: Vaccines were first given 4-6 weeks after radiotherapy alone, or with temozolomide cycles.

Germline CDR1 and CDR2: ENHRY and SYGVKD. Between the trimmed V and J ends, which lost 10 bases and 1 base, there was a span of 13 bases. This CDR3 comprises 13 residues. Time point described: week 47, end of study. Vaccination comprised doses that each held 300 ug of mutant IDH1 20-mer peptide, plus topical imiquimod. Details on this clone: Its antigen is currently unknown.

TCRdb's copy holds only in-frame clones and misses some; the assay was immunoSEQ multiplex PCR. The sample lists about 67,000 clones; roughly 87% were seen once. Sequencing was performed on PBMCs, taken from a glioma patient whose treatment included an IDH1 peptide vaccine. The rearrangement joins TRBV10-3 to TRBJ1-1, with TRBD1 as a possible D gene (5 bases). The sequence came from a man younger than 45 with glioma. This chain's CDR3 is CATKGQTNTEAFF. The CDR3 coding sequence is TGTGCCACCAAGGGGCAGACGAACACTGAAGCTTTCTTT.